The entry that follows covers one TCR beta chain sequence. Trimming stripped 1 base from V and 7 bases from J, with 13 bases between. This CDR3 region has 14 residues. CDR1 is MNHNS, CDR2 SASEGT, per germline. The sample originates from a study of blood T cell repertoires in COVID-19. Study in general: Researchers got acute and convalescent COVID-19 samples from the United States, Italy and Spain. Sources were T cells, B-cell-depleted T cells, or PBMCs; the material itself was cDNA or gDNA.

Source study methods: From reference gene primer amplification, estimates of nucleated cell counts were derived. Profiling relied on immunoSEQ multiplex PCR, and the TCRdb table lists in-frame clones only, not all of them. Clone size and V and J calls were adopted from that table, with D and trimming inferred from the DNA. This sample yields over 100,000 clones, of which over 70% are seen a single time; 0.65% to 0.9% belongs to the top ten. The receptor was derived from a woman in her 70s with acute or convalescent COVID-19. Sequenced material: peripheral blood. This chain uses TRBV6-1 with TRBJ1-1, with D possibly being TRBD1 (5 bases). CDR3 sequence (DNA): TGTGCCAGCAGTGAAGGGGGCTGGCGGAGTGAAGCTTTCTTT. As protein: CASSEGGWRSEAFF.